A selection of T cell receptor beta chains follows, all from one sample in a study of cytomegalovirus exposure and HLA in healthy donors. Method: immunoSEQ multiplex PCR; TCRdb's copy keeps in-frame clones and lacks some. The sample gives tens of thousands of clones, approximately 94% of which show up once; about 1% is in the top ten. Specimen: PBMCs. The source of these receptors is a man aged 18 to 29 in good health and CMV-seronegative. Both conserved end residues are part of each CDR3. D genes are given only for firm matches. Size is omitted from some rows. Given values are once, few, many or a class for expanded clones.

V gene: TRBV7-9; D gene: TRBD1; clone size: -; J gene: TRBJ1-2; CDR3 protein: CASSVTTGTGLGYGYTF; CDR3 DNA: TGTGCCAGCAGCGTAACAACCGGGACAGGTCTCGGCTATGGCTACACCTTC
V gene: TRBV14; D gene: -; clone size: -; J gene: TRBJ1-1; CDR3 protein: CASSQDRVYTEAFF; CDR3 DNA: TGTGCCAGCAGCCAAGACAGGGTGTACACTGAAGCTTTCTTT
V gene: TRBV25-1; D gene: TRBD1; clone size: -; J gene: TRBJ1-3; CDR3 protein: CASSEFEGQSDSGNTIYF; CDR3 DNA: TGTGCCAGCAGTGAATTCGAGGGACAGTCTGACTCTGGAAACACCATATATTTT
V gene: TRBV7-9; D gene: TRBD1; clone size: -; J gene: TRBJ1-4; CDR3 protein: CASSSGTGNEKLFF; CDR3 DNA: TGTGCCAGCAGCTCCGGGACAGGGAATGAAAAACTGTTTTTT
V gene: TRBV9; D gene: TRBD2; clone size: -; J gene: TRBJ2-3; CDR3 protein: CASSLEGTSGTDTQYF; CDR3 DNA: TGTGCCAGCAGCCTAGAGGGGACTAGCGGCACAGATACGCAGTATTTT
V gene: TRBV6-6; D gene: -; clone size: few; J gene: TRBJ2-7; CDR3 protein: CASSRGTGTREQYF; CDR3 DNA: TGTGCCAGCAGTCGAGGGACAGGGACTAGAGAGCAGTACTTC
V gene: TRBV5-1; D gene: TRBD1; clone size: -; J gene: TRBJ2-1; CDR3 protein: CASSFGQGSNEQFF; CDR3 DNA: TGCGCCAGCAGCTTTGGACAGGGTAGCAATGAGCAGTTCTTC
V gene: TRBV5-5; D gene: TRBD2; clone size: -; J gene: TRBJ2-3; CDR3 protein: CASSLLSGSVTDTQYF; CDR3 DNA: TGTGCCAGCAGCTTGCTTAGCGGGAGTGTGACAGATACGCAGTATTTT
V gene: TRBV9; D gene: -; clone size: few; J gene: TRBJ2-3; CDR3 protein: CASSAGLDSTDTQYF; CDR3 DNA: TGTGCCAGCAGCGCCGGCCTAGATAGCACAGATACGCAGTATTTT
V gene: TRBV6-6; D gene: -; clone size: -; J gene: TRBJ1-1; CDR3 protein: CASSFQEVGVLGEAFF; CDR3 DNA: TGTGCCAGCAGTTTCCAGGAAGTCGGGGTACTAGGGGAAGCTTTCTTT
V gene: TRBV2; D gene: -; clone size: -; J gene: TRBJ1-2; CDR3 protein: CASSGWQKVYGYTF; CDR3 DNA: TGTGCCAGCAGTGGGTGGCAGAAAGTCTATGGCTACACCTTC
V gene: TRBV5-1; D gene: TRBD2; clone size: -; J gene: TRBJ2-1; CDR3 protein: CASSLETSGRANEQFF; CDR3 DNA: TGCGCCAGCAGCTTGGAAACTAGCGGGAGAGCCAATGAGCAGTTCTTC
V gene: TRBV7-9; D gene: -; clone size: -; J gene: TRBJ1-2; CDR3 protein: CASSRNRVDYGYTF; CDR3 DNA: TGTGCCAGCAGCAGAAACAGGGTAGACTATGGCTACACCTTC
V gene: TRBV5-6; D gene: -; clone size: -; J gene: TRBJ1-2; CDR3 protein: CASTIAGGNYGYTF; CDR3 DNA: TGTGCCAGCACCATCGCGGGGGGGAACTATGGCTACACCTTC
V gene: TRBV18; D gene: -; clone size: -; J gene: TRBJ2-7; CDR3 protein: CASSTSSYEQYF; CDR3 DNA: TGTGCCAGCTCAACGAGCTCCTACGAGCAGTACTTC
V gene: TRBV15; D gene: -; clone size: -; J gene: TRBJ2-7; CDR3 protein: CATSGQRGYEQYF; CDR3 DNA: TGTGCCACCAGCGGACAAAGGGGCTACGAGCAGTACTTC
V gene: TRBV6-7; D gene: -; clone size: -; J gene: TRBJ2-2; CDR3 protein: CAAQEDGGELFF; CDR3 DNA: TGTGCCGCCCAGGAAGACGGCGGGGAGCTGTTTTTT
V gene: TRBV5-6; D gene: TRBD2; clone size: -; J gene: TRBJ2-3; CDR3 protein: CASTWGGGTDTQYF; CDR3 DNA: TGTGCCAGCACCTGGGGGGGAGGCACAGATACGCAGTATTTT
V gene: TRBV28; D gene: -; clone size: -; J gene: TRBJ2-1; CDR3 protein: CASSLRYNEQFF; CDR3 DNA: TGTGCCAGCAGTTTGCGTTACAATGAGCAGTTCTTC
V gene: TRBV21-1; D gene: -; clone size: -; J gene: TRBJ2-1; CDR3 protein: CASSTGKGAVAGGPGEQFF; CDR3 DNA: TGTGCCAGCAGCACGGGAAAGGGAGCAGTAGCGGGAGGGCCGGGGGAGCAGTTCTTC
V gene: TRBV5-5; D gene: -; clone size: -; J gene: TRBJ1-3; CDR3 protein: CASSLSGYPGNTIYF; CDR3 DNA: TGTGCCAGCAGCTTGAGCGGGTACCCTGGAAACACCATATATTTT
V gene: TRBV9; D gene: -; clone size: -; J gene: TRBJ1-2; CDR3 protein: CASSVNRGFEGYTF; CDR3 DNA: TGTGCCAGCAGCGTTAATAGGGGTTTTGAAGGCTACACCTTC
V gene: TRBV9; D gene: -; clone size: -; J gene: TRBJ2-1; CDR3 protein: CASSVDLSNEQFF; CDR3 DNA: TGTGCCAGCAGCGTAGACCTATCCAATGAGCAGTTCTTC
V gene: TRBV19; D gene: -; clone size: -; J gene: TRBJ1-1; CDR3 protein: CASSIASSEAFF; CDR3 DNA: TGTGCCAGTAGTATAGCTTCTTCCGAGGCTTTCTTT
V gene: TRBV7-8; D gene: -; clone size: few; J gene: TRBJ1-5; CDR3 protein: CASSSRQAGSNQPQHF; CDR3 DNA: TGTGCCAGCAGCTCCAGACAGGCGGGCAGCAATCAGCCCCAGCATTTT
V gene: TRBV7-3; D gene: -; clone size: few; J gene: TRBJ2-3; CDR3 protein: CASSSGSSTDTQYF; CDR3 DNA: TGTGCCAGCAGCTCAGGAAGCAGCACAGATACGCAGTATTTT
V gene: TRBV6-1; D gene: TRBD1; clone size: -; J gene: TRBJ1-3; CDR3 protein: CASSATGTGVGNTIYF; CDR3 DNA: TGTGCCAGCAGTGCTACCGGGACAGGGGTTGGAAACACCATATATTTT
V gene: TRBV6-5; D gene: -; clone size: few; J gene: TRBJ1-2; CDR3 protein: CASRGLYGYTF; CDR3 DNA: TGTGCCAGCAGGGGACTATATGGCTACACCTTC